These T cell receptor beta chains were read from a single sample in a study of blood T cell repertoires in COVID-19. Generated by immunoSEQ multiplex PCR, the TCRdb table keeps only in-frame clones and is missing some. The sample carries roughly 150,000 clones, roughly 83% recorded once. Sequencing was performed on PBMCs or T cells enriched from blood (not recorded which). Every receptor here comes from a man in his 70s who had been exposed to COVID-19. Each CDR3 is given with its conserved first and last residue. D genes are given only for firm matches. Clone size, where shown, is once, few, many, or a class for clones that have expanded.

TRBD1,NA,TRBJ2-7,TRBV27,CASRRTGAAYEQYF,TGTGCCAGCAGGAGGACAGGGGCCGCATACGAGCAGTACTTC
TRBD2,NA,TRBJ2-7,TRBV13,CASSPPSSGFTYEQYF,TGTGCCAGCAGCCCCCCATCTAGCGGGTTCACCTACGAGCAGTACTTC
NA,NA,TRBJ1-4,TRBV19,CASRLGQNNEKLFF,TGTGCCAGTAGACTCGGACAGAATAATGAAAAACTGTTTTTT
NA,NA,TRBJ2-5,TRBV7-9,CASSYGDMAQETQYF,TGTGCCAGCAGCTACGGGGACATGGCGCAAGAGACCCAGTACTTC
TRBD1,NA,TRBJ2-5,TRBV6-5,CASRKTGVETQYF,TGTGCCAGCAGGAAAACAGGGGTAGAGACCCAGTACTTC
TRBD1,NA,TRBJ1-2,TRBV15,CATSMRTGPHGYTF,TGTGCCACCAGCATGCGGACAGGGCCACATGGCTACACCTTC
NA,NA,TRBJ1-3,TRBV30,CAWSVNWSGNTIYF,TGTGCCTGGAGCGTTAACTGGTCTGGAAACACCATATATTTT
TRBD1,NA,TRBJ1-2,TRBV30,CAWGRTGPILYGYTF,TGTGCCTGGGGGAGGACAGGGCCGATCCTCTATGGCTACACCTTC
NA,NA,TRBJ2-3,TRBV7-9,CASSLALLTTDTQYF,TGTGCCAGCAGCTTAGCGCTCCTAACCACAGATACGCAGTATTTT
TRBD1,NA,TRBJ1-4,TRBV6-5,CASSSTGGGTNEKLFF,TGTGCCAGCAGTTCGACAGGGGGGGGAACTAATGAAAAACTGTTTTTT
NA,NA,TRBJ2-2,TRBV18,CASSPRTTAGELFF,TGTGCCAGCTCACCAAGGACTACCGCCGGGGAGCTGTTTTTT
NA,NA,TRBJ2-2,TRBV15,CATSRDRAGTGELFF,TGTGCCACCAGCAGAGATCGAGCGGGTACCGGGGAGCTGTTTTTT
NA,NA,TRBJ2-3,TRBV5-5,CASSLWGGTDTQYF,TGTGCCAGCAGCTTGTGGGGGGGCACAGATACGCAGTATTTT
TRBD1,NA,TRBJ1-1,TRBV7-2,CASIVTGEDTEAFF,TGTGCCAGCATCGTCACAGGGGAGGACACTGAAGCTTTCTTT
NA,NA,TRBJ2-5,TRBV6-2/TRBV6-3,CASNYINGETQYF,TGTGCCAGCAATTACATTAACGGGGAGACCCAGTACTTC
NA,NA,TRBJ1-2,TRBV5-1,CASSPLTTNYGYTF,TGCGCCAGCAGCCCATTAACAACTAACTATGGCTACACCTTC
NA,NA,TRBJ1-2,TRBV5-1,CASSLDSSLYTF,TGCGCCAGCAGCTTGGACAGCAGTCTCTACACCTTC
NA,few,TRBJ1-2,TRBV3-1/TRBV3-2,CASSQTPYRLNYGYTF,TGTGCCAGCAGCCAGACCCCTTACAGGCTCAACTATGGCTACACCTTC
TRBD1,NA,TRBJ1-2,TRBV18,CASSPANRGGEGYTF,TGTGCCAGCTCACCAGCTAACAGGGGGGGTGAAGGCTACACCTTC
NA,NA,TRBJ2-6,TRBV19,CASKGHPSGANVLTF,TGTGCCAGTAAGGGACACCCCTCTGGGGCCAACGTCCTGACTTTC
NA,NA,TRBJ2-7,TRBV4-1,CASSQDFLTYEQYF,TGCGCCAGCAGCCAAGATTTTTTAACATACGAGCAGTACTTC
TRBD1,few,TRBJ1-2,TRBV19,CASSISGAGGHYGYTF,TGTGCCAGTAGCATCAGTGGGGCAGGGGGCCACTATGGCTACACCTTC
TRBD1,NA,TRBJ2-3,TRBV19,CASSPQARGNTDTQYF,TGTGCCAGTAGTCCTCAGGCCAGGGGGAACACAGATACGCAGTATTTT